The TCR gamma chain under discussion was sequenced for a study of human gamma delta and Vdelta1 T cells. Germline CDR1 reads EGSNGY; CDR2 reads YDSYNSKV. This CDR3 region has 12 residues. With 0 bases clipped from V and 12 bases from J, the junction kept 4 bases outside the gene matches. TCRdb reran clone calling via CATT on the PCR reads. Here the sample spans approximately 8,400 gamma-chain clones, around 45% being singletons. Comment on this clone: Its antigen is unidentified. At the DNA level, this CDR3 is encoded by other sequences in the same sample as well.

The chain is built from TRGV2 and TRGJP2. This TCR came from a human donor in good health. The sample taken for sequencing was Vdelta1 gamma-delta T cells from blood grown in culture (DOT cells). The CDR3 loop reads CATWDGPGIKTF. CDR3 nucleotide sequence: TGTGCCACCTGGGACGGGCCAGGGATCAAGACGTTT.